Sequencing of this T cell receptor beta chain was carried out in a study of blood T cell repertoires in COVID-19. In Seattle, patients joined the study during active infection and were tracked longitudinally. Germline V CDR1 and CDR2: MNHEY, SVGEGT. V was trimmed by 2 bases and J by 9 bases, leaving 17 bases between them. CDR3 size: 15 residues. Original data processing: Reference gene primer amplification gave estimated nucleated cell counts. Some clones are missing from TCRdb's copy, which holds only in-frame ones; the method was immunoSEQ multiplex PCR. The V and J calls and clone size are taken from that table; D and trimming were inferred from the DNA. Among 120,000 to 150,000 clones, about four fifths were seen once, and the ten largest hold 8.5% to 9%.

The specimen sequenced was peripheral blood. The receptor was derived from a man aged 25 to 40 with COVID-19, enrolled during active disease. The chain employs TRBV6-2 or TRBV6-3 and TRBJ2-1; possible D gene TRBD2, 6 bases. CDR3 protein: CASSYGPLRGGEQFF. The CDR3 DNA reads TGTGCCAGCAGTTACGGACCCCTTCGGGGAGGTGAGCAGTTCTTC.